This entry lists 2 T cell receptor beta chains sequenced from one sample in a study of T cells in Graves' hyperthyroidism and ophthalmopathy. Amplified TCR beta CDR3 regions derived from RNA transcripts. When the TCR CDR3 underwent first-round RT-PCR, the HTBI primer set was used. TCRdb passed the multiplex PCR reads through MiXCR, listing each CDR3 protein once. The top ten clones hold 16% of a sample with fewer than 900,000 distinct CDR3 sequences, around a sixth of them seen once. The sequenced sample was blood. The origin of the receptors is a woman aged 50 to 60 with Graves' hyperthyroidism that later progressed to Graves' ophthalmopathy.

This clonotype was observed many times. The chain recombines TRBV18 with TRBJ2-3; 10 nucleotides match TRBD2. This CDR3 is 14 amino acids long. The germline V gene encodes CDR1 KGHSH and CDR2 LQKENI. Germline trimming cut 3 bases from V and 5 bases from J; bases unmatched to any gene: 2. CDR3 protein: CASSPSGGRDTQYF. The CDR3 nucleotides are TGTGCCAGCTCACCTAGCGGGGGGAGAGATACGCAGTATTTT. Complete variable domain (other parts from reference TRBV18 and TRBJ2-3): NAGVMQNPRHLVRRRGQEARLRCSPMKGHSHVYWYRQLPEEGLKFMVYLQKENIIDESGMPKERFSAEFPKEGPSILRIQQVVRGDSAAYFCASSPSGGRDTQYFGPGTRLTVL.

The gene calls are TRBV20-1 and TRBJ1-2, with 10 bases identical to TRBD1. With 2 bases clipped from V and 4 bases from J, the junction kept 7 bases outside the gene matches. Germline lookup yields CDR1 DFQATT and CDR2 SNEGSKA (reference sequence). The CDR3 contains 15 residues. For the CDR3, the DNA is TGCAGTGCTAGACCCCGACAGGGGGCCGGCTATGGCTACACCTTC. Residues: CSARPRQGAGYGYTF.